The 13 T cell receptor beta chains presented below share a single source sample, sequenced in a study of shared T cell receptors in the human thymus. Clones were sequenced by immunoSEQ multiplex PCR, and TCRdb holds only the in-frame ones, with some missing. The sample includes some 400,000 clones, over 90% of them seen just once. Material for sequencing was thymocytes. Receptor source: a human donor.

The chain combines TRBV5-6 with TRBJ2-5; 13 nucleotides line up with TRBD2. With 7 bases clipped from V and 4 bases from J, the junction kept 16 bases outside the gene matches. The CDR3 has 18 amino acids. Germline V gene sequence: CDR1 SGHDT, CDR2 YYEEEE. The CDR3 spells CASSWTSGRWWGGETQYF. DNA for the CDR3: TGTGCCAGCTCCTGGACTAGCGGGAGATGGTGGGGTGGAGAGACCCAGTACTTC.

The CDR3 loop is CASSRRGPGTHGLNSTDTQYF. The CDR3 DNA reads as TGCGCCAGCAGCCGCCGGGGTCCCGGGACCCATGGACTAAACAGCACAGATACGCAGTATTTT. The J gene is TRBJ2-3, the V gene TRBV4-1; D might be TRBD2 (6 bases). In germline, CDR1 is MGHRA, CDR2 YSYEKL. The CDR3 spans 21 residues. V was shortened by 4 bases and J by 0 bases, with 29 bases between the two germline ends.

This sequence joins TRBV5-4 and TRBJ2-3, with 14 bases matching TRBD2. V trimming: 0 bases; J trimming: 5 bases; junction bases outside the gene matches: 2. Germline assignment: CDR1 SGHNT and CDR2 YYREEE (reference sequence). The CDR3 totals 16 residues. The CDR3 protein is CASSLETSGRVDTQYF. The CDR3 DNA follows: TGTGCCAGCAGCTTGGAGACTAGCGGGAGGGTAGATACGCAGTATTTT.

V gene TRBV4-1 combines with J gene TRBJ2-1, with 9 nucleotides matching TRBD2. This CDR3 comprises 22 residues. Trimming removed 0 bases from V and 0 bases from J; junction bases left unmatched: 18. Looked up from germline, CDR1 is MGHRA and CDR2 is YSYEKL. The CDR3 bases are TGCGCCAGCAGCCAAGAACATCGGCGGGCTAGCGGGACCTTTAACTCCTACAATGAGCAGTTCTTC. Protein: CASSQEHRRASGTFNSYNEQFF.

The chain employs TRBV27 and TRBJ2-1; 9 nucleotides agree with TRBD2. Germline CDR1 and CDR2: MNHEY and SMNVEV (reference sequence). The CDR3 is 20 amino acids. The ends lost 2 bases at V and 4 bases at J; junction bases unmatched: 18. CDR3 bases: TGTGCCAGCAGTTTAGAGTCGGTCGATAGCGGGGGCTTGTTTTACAATGAGCAGTTCTTC. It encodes CASSLESVDSGGLFYNEQFF.

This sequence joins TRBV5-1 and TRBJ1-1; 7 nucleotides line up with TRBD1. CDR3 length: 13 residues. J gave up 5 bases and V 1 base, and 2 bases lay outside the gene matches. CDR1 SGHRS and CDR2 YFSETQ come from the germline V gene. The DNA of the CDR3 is TGCGCCAGCAGCTTGCCAGGGGGGACTGAAGCTTTCTTT. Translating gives CASSLPGGTEAFF. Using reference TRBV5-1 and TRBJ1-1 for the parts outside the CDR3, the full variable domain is KAGVTQTPRYLIKTRGQQVTLSCSPISGHRSVSWYQQTPGQGLQFLFEYFSETQRNKGNFPGRFSGRQFSNSRSEMNVSTLELGDSALYLCASSLPGGTEAFFGQGTRLTVV.

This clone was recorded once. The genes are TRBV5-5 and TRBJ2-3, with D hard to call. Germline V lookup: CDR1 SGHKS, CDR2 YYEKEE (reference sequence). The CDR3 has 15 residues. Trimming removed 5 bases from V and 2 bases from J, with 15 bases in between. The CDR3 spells CASRTMGQYTDTQYF. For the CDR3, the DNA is TGTGCCAGCAGGACGATGGGCCAATACACAGATACGCAGTATTTT.

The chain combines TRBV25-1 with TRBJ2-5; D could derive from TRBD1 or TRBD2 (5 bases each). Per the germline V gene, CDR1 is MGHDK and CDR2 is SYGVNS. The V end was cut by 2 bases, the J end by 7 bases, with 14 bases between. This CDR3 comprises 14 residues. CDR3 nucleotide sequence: TGTGCCAGCAGTGAACCCAGGGTCCGGGGGACCCAGTACTTC. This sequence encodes CASSEPRVRGTQYF.

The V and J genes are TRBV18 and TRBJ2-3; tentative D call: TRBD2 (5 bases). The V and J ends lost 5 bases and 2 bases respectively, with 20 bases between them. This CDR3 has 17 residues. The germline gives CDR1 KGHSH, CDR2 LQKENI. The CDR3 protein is CASSSQAGARLTDTQYF. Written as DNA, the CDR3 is TGTGCCAGCTCATCCCAGGCGGGCGCCCGCCTCACAGATACGCAGTATTTT.

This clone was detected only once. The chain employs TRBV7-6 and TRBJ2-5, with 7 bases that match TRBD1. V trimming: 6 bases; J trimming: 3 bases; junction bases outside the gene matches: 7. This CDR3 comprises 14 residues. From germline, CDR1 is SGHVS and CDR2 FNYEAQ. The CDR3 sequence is CASSYAGTEETQYF. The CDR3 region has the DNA TGTGCCAGCAGTTATGCCGGGACAGAAGAGACCCAGTACTTC.

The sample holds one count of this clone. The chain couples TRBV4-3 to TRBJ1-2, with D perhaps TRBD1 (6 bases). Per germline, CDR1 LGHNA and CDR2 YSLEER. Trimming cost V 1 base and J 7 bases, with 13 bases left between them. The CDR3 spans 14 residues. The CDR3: CASSQGARGGGYTF. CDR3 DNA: TGCGCCAGCAGCCAAGGGGCCAGGGGAGGTGGCTACACCTTC.

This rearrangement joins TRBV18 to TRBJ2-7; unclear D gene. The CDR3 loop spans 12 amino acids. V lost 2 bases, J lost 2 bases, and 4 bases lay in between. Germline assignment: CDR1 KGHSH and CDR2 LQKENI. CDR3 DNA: TGTGCCAGCTCACCAGGCCCCTACGAGCAGTACTTC. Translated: CASSPGPYEQYF. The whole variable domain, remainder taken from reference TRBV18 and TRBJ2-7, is NAGVMQNPRHLVRRRGQEARLRCSPMKGHSHVYWYRQLPEEGLKFMVYLQKENIIDESGMPKERFSAEFPKEGPSILRIQQVVRGDSAAYFCASSPGPYEQYFGPGTRLTVT.

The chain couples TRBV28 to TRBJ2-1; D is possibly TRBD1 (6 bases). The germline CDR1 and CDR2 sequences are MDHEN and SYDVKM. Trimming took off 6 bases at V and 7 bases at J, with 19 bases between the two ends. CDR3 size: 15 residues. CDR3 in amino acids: CASSSIYRVGNEQFF. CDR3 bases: TGTGCCAGCAGCTCAATCTACAGGGTAGGGAATGAGCAGTTCTTC.